This T cell receptor beta chain was identified during a study of cytomegalovirus exposure and HLA in healthy donors. Use of 60 Vbeta and 13 Jbeta primers characterized the PCR. The data were produced by immunoSEQ multiplex PCR, yet TCRdb's version contains in-frame clones alone and is incomplete. There are 50,000 to 60,000 clones in the sample; about 77% occur only once, and about 2.5% lies in the top ten. Only a few counts were recorded for this clone. CDR3 size: 15 residues. The germline V gene has CDR1 KGHSH and CDR2 LQKENI. With V trimmed by 5 bases and J by 9 bases, 8 bases remained unmatched. The clonotype originates from a middle-aged woman in good health and CMV-seropositive. This chain joins TRBV18 and TRBJ2-1, with 12 bases fitting TRBD1. The sample consisted of PBMCs. This CDR3 reads CASSTGTGGSGEQFF. The CDR3 DNA reads TGTGCCAGCTCAACCGGGACAGGGGGCTCGGGTGAGCAGTTCTTC.